Here is one T cell receptor (beta chain) with its context. As yet, its antigen is unknown. Assay: immunoSEQ multiplex PCR; the TCRdb copy retains only in-frame clones and omits some. There are roughly 15,000 clones in the sample; about 61% occur only once, and 12% lies in the top ten. This entry is derived from a study of cytotoxic CD8 clonotypes in ibrutinib-treated CLL. Turning to the study itself: Collecting the response samples happened after a median 12 months of treatment, with a range of 6 to 36.

Per the germline V gene, CDR1 is MDHEN and CDR2 is SYDVKM. With 3 bases clipped from V and 3 bases from J, the junction kept 1 base outside the gene matches. CDR3 length: 14 amino acids. Regarding the study as a whole: Increased clonality at ibrutinib response gave way to a return toward baseline at progression. Clonality measured at baseline exceeded age-matched healthy donors, tracking circulating CD8+ T-cell counts.

This TCR came from a human donor with chronic lymphocytic leukemia. Source: PBMCs, taken before ibrutinib treatment. The V call is TRBV28, the J call TRBJ1-3; 8 nucleotides line up with TRBD1. DNA for the CDR3: TGTGCCAGCAGTTTTGGACAGGGTGGAAACACCATATATTTT. Residues: CASSFGQGGNTIYF. Filled out from reference TRBV28 and TRBJ1-3, the complete variable domain reads DVKVTQSSRYLVKRTGEKVFLECVQDMDHENMFWYRQDPGLGLRLIYFSYDVKMKEKGDIPEGYSVSREKKERFSLILESASTNQTSMYLCASSFGQGGNTIYFGEGSWLTVV.